This TCR beta chain originates from a study of Tregs in tolerant kidney transplant recipients. The study's findings and limits: In tolerant patients, donor-specific Tregs outgrew total Tregs, suggesting antigen-driven expansion.

An overnight rest at 37°C with about 220 IU/ml IL-2 preceded regulatory T cell sorting from thawed PBMCs. Only in-frame clones appear in the TCRdb table, and some are missing; sequencing was by immunoSEQ multiplex PCR. The table has roughly 80,000 clones, 75% to 95% seen once. With 5 bases removed from V and 7 bases from J, the gap between germline ends came to 11 bases. The germline V gene has CDR1 SGHAT and CDR2 FQNNGV. This CDR3 region has 12 residues. Comment on this clone: Its antigen is not identified.

The V gene is TRBV11-2, the J gene TRBJ1-2; no clear D gene. Here the sequenced sample was Tregs from blood, taken before the transplant. The source is a human donor who received a combined kidney and bone marrow transplant. The CDR3 DNA reads TGTGCCAGCAGCGACTGGGTACGTGGCTACACCTTC. Its translation is CASSDWVRGYTF.